The rows below give T cell receptor beta chains drawn from one sample of a study of early T cells in non-severe SARS-CoV-2 infection. TCRdb re-called the 5' RACE reads with MiXCR, one entry per CDR3 protein. The sample includes tens of thousands of distinct CDR3 sequences, roughly a tenth of them seen just once. Here the sequenced sample was whole blood, taken at baseline. The receptors were gathered from an adult who was a healthcare worker with PCR-confirmed SARS-CoV-2 infection or an uninfected control (not recorded which). Both conserved end residues are part of each CDR3. The order of the fields is CDR3 length, J gene, clone size, D gene, V gene, CDR3 protein, CDR3 DNA. A D gene is named only where the DNA matches it firmly. Clone sizes are given selectively: once, few, many, or a class where the clone is expanded.

>14|TRBJ2-7|few|TRBD2|TRBV9
CASSKLAGSLEQYF
TGTGCCAGCAGCAAGTTAGCGGGGTCTCTCGAGCAGTACTTC
>14|TRBJ1-1|medium-sized|-|TRBV11-2
CASSFGAKNTEAFF
TGTGCCAGCAGCTTTGGGGCGAAGAACACTGAAGCTTTCTTT
>15|TRBJ2-4|-|TRBD1|TRBV7-2
CASSLRQGPKNIQYF
TGTGCCAGCAGCTTAAGACAGGGACCCAAAAACATTCAGTACTTC
>16|TRBJ2-3|few|TRBD2|TRBV5-1
CASSLAVVAGSDTQYF
TGCGCCAGCAGCTTGGCTGTGGTAGCGGGGAGCGATACGCAGTATTTT
>16|TRBJ1-3|few|-|TRBV11-2
CASSFPMGGRKHHIDF
TGTGCCAGCAGCTTCCCCATGGGGGGCAGAAAACACCATATAGATTTT
>16|TRBJ2-7|-|TRBD1|TRBV20-1
CSAREPHTQGWYEQYF
TGCAGTGCTAGAGAGCCCCACACACAGGGGTGGTACGAGCAGTACTTC
>15|TRBJ2-1|many|-|TRBV7-3
CASSLEGQRYNEQFF
TGTGCCAGCAGCTTAGAGGGCCAGAGATACAATGAGCAGTTCTTC
>14|TRBJ2-3|-|-|TRBV6-1
CASSEGSWTDTQYF
TGTGCCAGCTCTGAAGGGAGTTGGACAGATACGCAGTATTTT
>11|TRBJ1-2|many|-|TRBV2
CASSEGYGYTF
TGTGCCAGCAGTGAGGGGTATGGCTACACCTTC
>15|TRBJ1-3|many|-|TRBV5-1
CASSLEGGSGNTIYF
TGCGCCAGCAGCCTGGAAGGGGGCTCTGGAAACACCATATATTTT
>13|TRBJ1-1|many|-|TRBV29-1
CSATTGMNTEAFF
TGCAGCGCCACAACCGGGATGAACACTGAAGCTTTCTTT
>16|TRBJ1-5|many|-|TRBV28
CASSPPGDYSNQPQHF
TGTGCCAGCAGTCCCCCGGGGGATTATAGCAATCAGCCCCAGCATTTT
>17|TRBJ2-5|-|TRBD2|TRBV5-4
CASSFTGLAGYQETQYF
TGTGCCAGCAGCTTCACCGGACTAGCGGGATACCAAGAGACCCAGTACTTC
>13|TRBJ1-2|-|-|TRBV10-1
CASSVGRNYGYTF
TGCGCCAGCAGTGTGGGACGGAACTATGGCTACACCTTC
>14|TRBJ1-2|-|-|TRBV12-3/TRBV12-4
CASRQGRLGRGYTF
TGTGCCAGCAGACAAGGGCGTTTAGGTCGGGGCTACACCTTC
>17|TRBJ2-6|-|-|TRBV4-3
CASSQDGRQSGANVLTF
TGCGCCAGCAGCCAAGATGGACGTCAGAGTGGGGCCAACGTCCTGACTTTC
>16|TRBJ2-3|few|TRBD2|TRBV6-1
CASSELSGASTDTQYF
TGTGCCAGCAGTGAACTAAGCGGGGCTAGCACAGATACGCAGTATTTT
>16|TRBJ1-3|many|-|TRBV11-2
CASSPEWGSSGNTIYF
TGTGCCAGCAGCCCCGAATGGGGGAGCTCTGGAAACACCATATATTTT
>15|TRBJ2-1|many|TRBD2|TRBV2
CASSEGLAGYNEQFF
TGTGCCAGCAGTGAAGGGCTAGCGGGCTACAATGAGCAGTTCTTC
>15|TRBJ1-5|-|-|TRBV3-1
CASSPQGLSNQPQHF
TGTGCCAGCAGCCCTCAGGGACTTAGCAATCAGCCCCAGCATTTT
>14|TRBJ2-1|once|-|TRBV12-3/TRBV12-4
CASSFQGTIGEQFF
TGTGCCAGCAGTTTTCAGGGAACTATCGGTGAGCAGTTCTTC
>14|TRBJ1-5|few|-|TRBV6-5
CASSYRSGNQPQHF
TGTGCCAGCAGTTACCGGTCGGGTAATCAGCCCCAGCATTTT
>14|TRBJ1-1|many|-|TRBV12-3/TRBV12-4
CASSRKPGNTEAFF
TGTGCCAGCAGCCGAAAACCTGGAAACACTGAAGCTTTCTTT
>11|TRBJ1-1|-|-|TRBV20-1
CSGLQHTEAFF
TGCAGTGGCTTACAGCACACTGAAGCTTTCTTT
>14|TRBJ2-7|-|-|TRBV18
CASSPLASNDEQYF
TGTGCCAGCTCACCACTTGCTAGCAACGACGAGCAGTACTTC
>13|TRBJ1-5|medium-sized|TRBD1|TRBV2
CASSIDRDQPQHF
TGTGCCAGCAGCATTGACAGGGATCAGCCCCAGCATTTT
>14|TRBJ2-1|many|TRBD1|TRBV29-1
CSVVAGGSYNEQFF
TGCAGCGTTGTCGCAGGGGGCTCCTACAATGAGCAGTTCTTC
>13|TRBJ1-2|-|TRBD1|TRBV3-1
CASSQRDSSGYTF
TGTGCCAGCAGCCAACGGGACAGCTCGGGCTACACCTTC
>13|TRBJ1-1|many|-|TRBV7-2
CASSLAANTEAFF
TGTGCCAGCAGCTTAGCGGCTAACACTGAAGCTTTCTTT
>13|TRBJ2-3|many|-|TRBV6-4
CASSGDDTDTQYF
TGTGCCAGCAGTGGGGACGACACAGATACGCAGTATTTT
>17|TRBJ2-2|-|-|TRBV11-2
CASSRSYGTQNTGELFF
TGTGCCAGCAGCCGTTCATACGGGACACAGAACACCGGGGAGCTGTTTTTT
>14|TRBJ1-1|many|-|TRBV10-2
CASSLTVGNTEAFF
TGCGCCAGCAGTCTGACAGTGGGGAACACTGAAGCTTTCTTT
>15|TRBJ2-3|many|-|TRBV20-1
CSANGQLTGTDTQYF
TGCAGTGCTAATGGACAGCTTACGGGGACAGATACGCAGTATTTT
>16|TRBJ2-2|-|TRBD2|TRBV7-3
CASSPRGAGVTGELFF
TGTGCCAGCAGCCCGAGAGGTGCGGGGGTCACCGGGGAGCTGTTTTTT
>13|TRBJ2-1|many|-|TRBV7-8
CASSLRLYNEQFF
TGTGCCAGCAGCTTAAGGCTCTACAATGAGCAGTTCTTC
>14|TRBJ1-2|-|-|TRBV28
CASRRMGTSGGYTF
TGTGCCAGCCGCCGGATGGGTACCAGCGGTGGCTACACCTTC
>14|TRBJ1-1|-|-|TRBV9
CASSATGLNTEAFF
TGTGCCAGCAGCGCTACAGGCTTGAACACTGAAGCTTTCTTT
>14|TRBJ1-2|few|-|TRBV20-1
CSAVPGKRNYGYTF
TGCAGTGCTGTACCAGGGAAACGTAACTATGGCTACACCTTC
>22|TRBJ2-1|many|-|TRBV21-1
CASSPRGGSLQTSESYYNEQFF
TGTGCCAGCAGCCCCCGGGGCGGGAGTCTCCAGACTTCCGAGAGTTACTACAATGAGCAGTTCTTC
>16|TRBJ1-1|many|TRBD1|TRBV7-2
CASSLGTGDLNTEAFF
TGTGCCAGCAGCTTAGGGACAGGGGACTTGAACACTGAAGCTTTCTTT
>14|TRBJ2-5|few|TRBD2|TRBV20-1
CSAAAGDGVETQYF
TGCAGTGCTGCAGCGGGAGATGGCGTAGAGACCCAGTACTTC
>14|TRBJ1-2|-|TRBD1|TRBV18
CASSPVRGGYGYTF
TGTGCCAGCTCACCCGTCAGGGGGGGCTATGGCTACACCTTC
>13|TRBJ2-2|many|-|TRBV2
CASSQENTGELFF
TGTGCCAGCAGTCAAGAGAACACCGGGGAGCTGTTTTTT
>14|TRBJ2-1|-|TRBD1|TRBV5-5
CASGTGDTYNEQFF
TGTGCCAGCGGAACAGGGGACACCTACAATGAGCAGTTCTTC
>14|TRBJ2-1|many|TRBD1|TRBV5-1
CASSSGQGFSEQFF
TGCGCCAGCAGCTCGGGACAGGGCTTTAGTGAGCAGTTCTTC
>15|TRBJ2-7|many|-|TRBV2
CASSPTATAPYEQYF
TGTGCCAGCAGTCCGACAGCCACGGCGCCCTACGAGCAGTACTTC
>14|TRBJ1-2|-|-|TRBV7-7
CASSLTPGGVGYTF
TGTGCTAGCAGCCTAACCCCGGGAGGGGTTGGCTACACCTTC
>14|TRBJ2-2|-|-|TRBV6-2/TRBV6-3
CASSYAGHRGELFF
TGTGCCAGCAGTTACGCGGGACACCGTGGGGAGCTGTTTTTT
>15|TRBJ2-5|many|-|TRBV29-1
CSVEWLRDSQETQYF
TGCAGCGTTGAATGGCTCAGGGACTCTCAAGAGACCCAGTACTTC